This T cell receptor (beta chain) emerged from a study of T cell responses to AZD1222 COVID-19 vaccine listed by TCRdb under 2021. As for the study more broadly: TCR sequencing was performed for about 250 trial participants, of whom about 200 were given two doses of AZD1222 and around 26 were given two doses of MenACWY control vaccine. Enrollment into the trials was organized by age into subgroups of 18-55, 56-69 and 70-plus years, and those subgroups contained 148, 28 and 57 TCR-sequenced participants, respectively.

With regard to this clone: What antigen it recognizes has not been identified. The input lacks base qualities; no much larger clone sits a single base away.

The CDR3 covers 17 residues, taking in both the cysteine and the phenylalanine. Only the CDR3 DNA is retained, 51 bases long and in frame from the first base. The CDR1 and CDR2 encoded by the germline V gene are KGHSH and LQKENI. Trimmed from V: 4 bases; trimmed from J: 2 bases; junction bases lacking a gene match: 13. The CDR3 regions of human TCRbeta chains were analyzed by immunosequencing. The published analysis was carried out like this. Repertoire TCRs were matched against a reference library of SARS-CoV-2-specific TCRs generated with the MIRA antigen-specificity platform. Breadth was defined as the fraction of unique TCRs that were SARS-CoV-2-associated, and depth was defined as the fraction of total T cells that were SARS-CoV-2-associated. Using the MIRA data, each spike-specific TCR was assigned both to the spike region to which the TCR was reactive and to a CD4 or CD8 class. Log10-transformed breadth and depth values were compared by one-way ANOVA with Sidak's multiple comparisons tests. Sourced from immuneACCESS, this table was stored by TCRdb with only in-frame sequences that have V and J called. A share of the clones is absent; for the studies checked, an unresolved V gene accounts for under half, and the remainder has no known explanation. Clone size and V and J calls were adopted from that table, with D and trimming inferred from the DNA. The sample table lists 110,000 or so clones, 86% of them with a count of one. 2.5% to 3.5% of the sample lies in the top ten.

The sample's time point label, in plain terms: about 28 days (+/-7) after the second vaccine dose. AZD1222 recipients given second doses at about 4 weeks or at about 12 weeks were pooled, since spike-specific TCR depth and breadth were not found to differ between the two schedules. Vaccinee samples were obtained from the UK trials COV001 and COV002, which included a single-blind randomized controlled phase 2/3 trial of AZD1222 (ChAdOx1 nCoV-19) in healthy adults. For TCRbeta chain sequencing, PBMC samples were collected from trial participants at day 0 and at day 28 after the second dose. Points the paper makes about the study in general: Reportedly, close to half of the unique spike-specific TCRs recognized epitopes lying outside the regions that are mutated in the B.1.351 and B.1.1.7 variants. After two AZD1222 doses, both the breadth and the depth of spike-specific TCRs were significantly higher than at day 0 and than in MenACWY recipients. Because no day 14 peak-response samples were available, the repertoires could be characterized only after the peak T cell response. Most participants were white British and females outnumbered males, and the authors suggested that clonal diversity may have been underestimated. The 56-69-year group was small, and its depth increase did not reach significance, likely because of low power. The vaccine-associated CD4 TCRs covered the entire spike protein, and the dominant responses fell in regions 160-218 and 743-854. Conclusions about previously exposed vaccinees were limited because only 6 or 7 AZD1222 recipients were SARS-CoV-2 seropositive at baseline.

This receptor was identified in an adult who received the AZD1222 COVID-19 vaccine. The specimen comprised peripheral blood, sampled 28 days after the second AZD1222 dose. The chain couples TRBV18 to TRBJ1-2; TRBD1 fits 7 bases in the junction. This receptor carries the CDR3 CASSHNRPQTGNYGYTF. The sequence in DNA is TGTGCCAGCTCACATAATCGACCGCAGACAGGGAACTATGGCTACACCTTC.